This is a list of T cell receptor beta chains from one sample in a study of CD8+CD57+ T cells in acquired aplastic anemia. TCRdb reprocessed the reads via MiXCR and lists one record per CDR3 protein. The table has under 200,000 distinct CDR3 sequences, 71% seen once. The sequencing sample was made of sorted CD4+, CD8+, or CD8+CD57+ T cells (not recorded which) from PBMCs. Receptors were obtained from a human donor with aplastic anemia. Both conserved end residues are part of each CDR3. The D gene is left open where the match is weak. The size field is filled for only some rows; it gives once, few, many or a size class.

cdr3_nt: TGTGCCATCAGCTTGGACGGGGTGGGGGAGCAGTACTTC; cdr3_aa: CAISLDGVGEQYF; clone_size: few; d_call: .; j_call: TRBJ2-7; v_call: TRBV10-3
cdr3_nt: TGCGCCAGCAGCTTGGCCCTGGAGGGTGAGCAGTTCTTC; cdr3_aa: CASSLALEGEQFF; clone_size: few; d_call: .; j_call: TRBJ2-1; v_call: TRBV5-1
cdr3_nt: TGTGCCAGCAGTTTAGGGGGGGGGGCCCCCTACGAGCAGTACTTC; cdr3_aa: CASSLGGGAPYEQYF; clone_size: .; d_call: .; j_call: TRBJ2-7; v_call: TRBV12-3/TRBV12-4
cdr3_nt: TGCAGTGCTAGAGACCTAGGGGGACAGACCCAGTACTTC; cdr3_aa: CSARDLGGQTQYF; clone_size: .; d_call: .; j_call: TRBJ2-5; v_call: TRBV20-1
cdr3_nt: TGTGCCAGCAGGCCCCAGGGACGGTATGAAAAACTGTTTTTT; cdr3_aa: CASRPQGRYEKLFF; clone_size: .; d_call: .; j_call: TRBJ1-4; v_call: TRBV2
cdr3_nt: TGTGCCAGCAGTGAATTGGAGACCCAGTACTTC; cdr3_aa: CASSELETQYF; clone_size: .; d_call: .; j_call: TRBJ2-5; v_call: TRBV25-1
cdr3_nt: TGCGCCAGCAGCGGGAGGTCGGGAGTCTCGTACAATGAGCAGTTCTTC; cdr3_aa: CASSGRSGVSYNEQFF; clone_size: .; d_call: .; j_call: TRBJ2-1; v_call: TRBV5-1
cdr3_nt: TGCAGTGCCGGGGACAGGGGCCACAATGAGCAGTTCTTC; cdr3_aa: CSAGDRGHNEQFF; clone_size: .; d_call: TRBD1; j_call: TRBJ2-1; v_call: TRBV20-1
cdr3_nt: TGTGCCAGCAGCTTAGGGGGTTATAGCAATCAGCCCCAGCATTTT; cdr3_aa: CASSLGGYSNQPQHF; clone_size: many; d_call: .; j_call: TRBJ1-5; v_call: TRBV7-8
cdr3_nt: TGCAGTGCCCTTAGAGGGGGCGGAGGTGGCTACACCTTC; cdr3_aa: CSALRGGGGGYTF; clone_size: .; d_call: TRBD1; j_call: TRBJ1-2; v_call: TRBV20-1
cdr3_nt: TGTGCCAGCAGGACAGCGAGAGTGGACTACAATGAGCAGTTCTTC; cdr3_aa: CASRTARVDYNEQFF; clone_size: .; d_call: .; j_call: TRBJ2-1; v_call: TRBV7-9
cdr3_nt: TGTGCCAGCAGTGTTTCAACAGGGGGAGTTGGCAATCAGCCCCAGCATTTT; cdr3_aa: CASSVSTGGVGNQPQHF; clone_size: .; d_call: TRBD1; j_call: TRBJ1-5; v_call: TRBV6-1
cdr3_nt: TGTGCCACCAGTGATCTCAAAGGCCCCACAGATACGCAGTATTTT; cdr3_aa: CATSDLKGPTDTQYF; clone_size: .; d_call: .; j_call: TRBJ2-3; v_call: TRBV24-1
cdr3_nt: TGTGCCAGCAGCACCGGGACGGACTACGAGCAGTACTTC; cdr3_aa: CASSTGTDYEQYF; clone_size: .; d_call: .; j_call: TRBJ2-7; v_call: TRBV11-1
cdr3_nt: TGTGCCAGCAGCTTAACCGGGACAGCGGGCGAAAAACTGTTTTTT; cdr3_aa: CASSLTGTAGEKLFF; clone_size: .; d_call: TRBD1; j_call: TRBJ1-4; v_call: TRBV7-3
cdr3_nt: TGCGCCAGCAGCATAACTAGCCCTGGCGGGGCAGGCAATGAGCAGTTCTTC; cdr3_aa: CASSITSPGGAGNEQFF; clone_size: .; d_call: .; j_call: TRBJ2-1; v_call: TRBV5-1
cdr3_nt: TGTGCCAGCACTTTGGACAATGGGCAGTTCTTC; cdr3_aa: CASTLDNGQFF; clone_size: .; d_call: .; j_call: TRBJ2-1; v_call: TRBV2
cdr3_nt: TGCAGTGCTAGACTAGCGGGAGTCACAGATACGCAGTATTTT; cdr3_aa: CSARLAGVTDTQYF; clone_size: .; d_call: TRBD2; j_call: TRBJ2-3; v_call: TRBV20-1
cdr3_nt: TGTGCCAGCAGCTTGGGACAGGGAAGGAACGAGCAGTACTTC; cdr3_aa: CASSLGQGRNEQYF; clone_size: .; d_call: TRBD1; j_call: TRBJ2-7; v_call: TRBV5-4
cdr3_nt: TGCAGTGCTAGAGACGTAGCCGGGGAGCTGTTTTTT; cdr3_aa: CSARDVAGELFF; clone_size: few; d_call: .; j_call: TRBJ2-2; v_call: TRBV20-1
cdr3_nt: TGTGCCAGCAGTGAGGAGGGACGTGGGAGGGCTGAAAAACTGTTTTTT; cdr3_aa: CASSEEGRGRAEKLFF; clone_size: .; d_call: .; j_call: TRBJ1-4; v_call: TRBV25-1
cdr3_nt: TGTGCCAGCAGCGTAGGGGAGGGGGGCTATGGCTACACCTTC; cdr3_aa: CASSVGEGGYGYTF; clone_size: .; d_call: .; j_call: TRBJ1-2; v_call: TRBV9
cdr3_nt: TGTGCCAGCAGCTTAGACAGGGTGGGGAATTCACCCCTCCACTTT; cdr3_aa: CASSLDRVGNSPLHF; clone_size: .; d_call: .; j_call: TRBJ1-6; v_call: TRBV7-9
cdr3_nt: TGTGCCAGCAGTGACCGGGACATACTCTACGAGCAGTACTTC; cdr3_aa: CASSDRDILYEQYF; clone_size: .; d_call: .; j_call: TRBJ2-7; v_call: TRBV24-1
cdr3_nt: TGTGCCAGCAGTCCACCCGGGTTAGAGAACACCATATATTTT; cdr3_aa: CASSPPGLENTIYF; clone_size: .; d_call: .; j_call: TRBJ1-3; v_call: TRBV25-1
cdr3_nt: TGTGCCAGCAGCGTAACGTCTTGGGGCTACACCTTC; cdr3_aa: CASSVTSWGYTF; clone_size: .; d_call: .; j_call: TRBJ1-2; v_call: TRBV9
cdr3_nt: TGTGCCAGCAGCAATGCCGGGACTACCAACAATGAGCAGTTCTTC; cdr3_aa: CASSNAGTTNNEQFF; clone_size: .; d_call: TRBD2; j_call: TRBJ2-1; v_call: TRBV6-6
cdr3_nt: TGCAGCGTTCGAGGAGAAAACATTCAGTACTTC; cdr3_aa: CSVRGENIQYF; clone_size: .; d_call: .; j_call: TRBJ2-4; v_call: TRBV29-1
cdr3_nt: TGTGCCAGCAGCCCACCGGACCTAAAAAACATTCAGTACTTC; cdr3_aa: CASSPPDLKNIQYF; clone_size: .; d_call: .; j_call: TRBJ2-4; v_call: TRBV7-9
cdr3_nt: TGTGCCACCAGCAGAGATCTTGTGGGACTAGGGTCCTACAATGAGCAGTTCTTC; cdr3_aa: CATSRDLVGLGSYNEQFF; clone_size: few; d_call: TRBD2; j_call: TRBJ2-1; v_call: TRBV15
cdr3_nt: TGTGCCAGCAGCCAAGACCTAACAGATACGCAGTATTTT; cdr3_aa: CASSQDLTDTQYF; clone_size: .; d_call: .; j_call: TRBJ2-3; v_call: TRBV14
cdr3_nt: TGTGCCAGCAGTGCTGGCTCCTACGAGCAGTACTTC; cdr3_aa: CASSAGSYEQYF; clone_size: many; d_call: .; j_call: TRBJ2-7; v_call: TRBV28
cdr3_nt: TGCGCCAGCAGCGTCGCAGGGGGCGAATACGAGCAGTACTTC; cdr3_aa: CASSVAGGEYEQYF; clone_size: .; d_call: TRBD1; j_call: TRBJ2-7; v_call: TRBV4-3
cdr3_nt: TGTGCCAGCAGTTTATCGGGGAGATCTAGCAATCAGCCCCAGCATTTT; cdr3_aa: CASSLSGRSSNQPQHF; clone_size: few; d_call: .; j_call: TRBJ1-5; v_call: TRBV27
cdr3_nt: TGCGCCAGCAGCTTTATGGGGGGCCTTAATGAAAAACTGTTTTTT; cdr3_aa: CASSFMGGLNEKLFF; clone_size: few; d_call: .; j_call: TRBJ1-4; v_call: TRBV5-1
cdr3_nt: TGTGCCAGCAGCTTAGGCCCTCGGGGTGCCACTGAAGCTTTCTTT; cdr3_aa: CASSLGPRGATEAFF; clone_size: many; d_call: .; j_call: TRBJ1-1; v_call: TRBV13
cdr3_nt: TGTGCCAGCAGCGAGGCGGCGAATACGCAGTATTTT; cdr3_aa: CASSEAANTQYF; clone_size: .; d_call: .; j_call: TRBJ2-3; v_call: TRBV9
cdr3_nt: TGCGCCAGCAGCTTGGACCAGGGGGCATTTGGGGCCAACGTCCTGACTTTC; cdr3_aa: CASSLDQGAFGANVLTF; clone_size: .; d_call: TRBD1; j_call: TRBJ2-6; v_call: TRBV5-1
cdr3_nt: TGTGCCAGCAGCCCACCGGGACAAGGAAACACTGAAGCTTTCTTT; cdr3_aa: CASSPPGQGNTEAFF; clone_size: .; d_call: .; j_call: TRBJ1-1; v_call: TRBV11-1
cdr3_nt: TGTGCCACCAGTGAGTCCGGGGGGCGCGTAGAGACCCAGTACTTC; cdr3_aa: CATSESGGRVETQYF; clone_size: .; d_call: .; j_call: TRBJ2-5; v_call: TRBV10-3
cdr3_nt: TGTGCCAGCAGTGCCGGGACAGGGGACGCCGAGCAGTACTTC; cdr3_aa: CASSAGTGDAEQYF; clone_size: .; d_call: TRBD1; j_call: TRBJ2-7; v_call: TRBV2
cdr3_nt: TGTGCCAGCAGCTTAGAAGCGGGGGGCGGCAATGAGCAGTTCTTC; cdr3_aa: CASSLEAGGGNEQFF; clone_size: once; d_call: TRBD2; j_call: TRBJ2-1; v_call: TRBV7-6
cdr3_nt: TGTGCCAGTAAAACAGGGGCCCTTGAAGCTTTCTTT; cdr3_aa: CASKTGALEAFF; clone_size: .; d_call: TRBD1; j_call: TRBJ1-1; v_call: TRBV19
cdr3_nt: TGTGCCAGCAGCCAGGCAGGGCCAGAGACCCAGTACTTC; cdr3_aa: CASSQAGPETQYF; clone_size: many; d_call: .; j_call: TRBJ2-5; v_call: TRBV3-1
cdr3_nt: TGTGCCAGCAGCGCCGAAAGACAGGTTATCTTCACAGATACGCAGTATTTT; cdr3_aa: CASSAERQVIFTDTQYF; clone_size: .; d_call: .; j_call: TRBJ2-3; v_call: TRBV9
cdr3_nt: TGTGCCATCAGTGATCCAGGACAGGGGGCAAAAGAGACCCAGTACTTC; cdr3_aa: CAISDPGQGAKETQYF; clone_size: few; d_call: TRBD1; j_call: TRBJ2-5; v_call: TRBV10-3
cdr3_nt: TGTGCCACCAGCAGAGAGCGGGGGGGCCTCACTACTCTCTCCTACAATGAGCAGTTCTTC; cdr3_aa: CATSRERGGLTTLSYNEQFF; clone_size: .; d_call: TRBD2; j_call: TRBJ2-1; v_call: TRBV15
cdr3_nt: TGTGCCAGCAGCTTAGAACACTACGAGCAGTACTTC; cdr3_aa: CASSLEHYEQYF; clone_size: .; d_call: .; j_call: TRBJ2-7; v_call: TRBV7-9
cdr3_nt: TGCAGTGCTAGAGTCAATTGGGACAGCTACGAGCAGTACTTC; cdr3_aa: CSARVNWDSYEQYF; clone_size: .; d_call: TRBD1; j_call: TRBJ2-7; v_call: TRBV20-1
cdr3_nt: TGCGCCAGCAGCCTGGAGGGTCCTGGGTACGAGCAGTACTTC; cdr3_aa: CASSLEGPGYEQYF; clone_size: .; d_call: .; j_call: TRBJ2-7; v_call: TRBV4-3
cdr3_nt: TGTGCCAGCAGTGGTTTGGGATCGTCCTACGAGCAGTACTTC; cdr3_aa: CASSGLGSSYEQYF; clone_size: few; d_call: .; j_call: TRBJ2-7; v_call: TRBV10-3
cdr3_nt: TGTGCCAGCAGCTTGTCCGGGCCCTCCTCCTACGAGCAGTACTTC; cdr3_aa: CASSLSGPSSYEQYF; clone_size: .; d_call: .; j_call: TRBJ2-7; v_call: TRBV5-6
cdr3_nt: TGCGCCAGCAGCCCGGGACAGGGGGCAAGCGAGCAGTACTTC; cdr3_aa: CASSPGQGASEQYF; clone_size: .; d_call: TRBD1; j_call: TRBJ2-7; v_call: TRBV7-2
cdr3_nt: TGCAGTGCTAGACTGACAGGCGTCGACCACGAGCAGTACTTC; cdr3_aa: CSARLTGVDHEQYF; clone_size: .; d_call: .; j_call: TRBJ2-7; v_call: TRBV20-1
cdr3_nt: TGTGCCAGCAGCGTCCAGGAGAGGGGCGCTGAAGCTTTCTTT; cdr3_aa: CASSVQERGAEAFF; clone_size: .; d_call: .; j_call: TRBJ1-1; v_call: TRBV7-2
cdr3_nt: TGCGCCAGCAGTTCAACGGCCGGATATAACGAGCAGTACTTC; cdr3_aa: CASSSTAGYNEQYF; clone_size: .; d_call: .; j_call: TRBJ2-7; v_call: TRBV5-1
cdr3_nt: TGTGCCAGCAGTTTCGGGACACAAACCTACGAGCAGTACTTC; cdr3_aa: CASSFGTQTYEQYF; clone_size: .; d_call: .; j_call: TRBJ2-7; v_call: TRBV10-3
cdr3_nt: TGTGCCAGCGCCGGGAGCTACCAAGAGACCCAGTACTTC; cdr3_aa: CASAGSYQETQYF; clone_size: .; d_call: .; j_call: TRBJ2-5; v_call: TRBV2
cdr3_nt: TGCGCCAGCAGCTTAACCAGGGGACGAACTGAAGCTTTCTTT; cdr3_aa: CASSLTRGRTEAFF; clone_size: .; d_call: .; j_call: TRBJ1-1; v_call: TRBV7-2
cdr3_nt: TGTGCCAGCAGCCGTTTGGATAATTCACCCCTCCACTTT; cdr3_aa: CASSRLDNSPLHF; clone_size: .; d_call: .; j_call: TRBJ1-6; v_call: TRBV12-3/TRBV12-4